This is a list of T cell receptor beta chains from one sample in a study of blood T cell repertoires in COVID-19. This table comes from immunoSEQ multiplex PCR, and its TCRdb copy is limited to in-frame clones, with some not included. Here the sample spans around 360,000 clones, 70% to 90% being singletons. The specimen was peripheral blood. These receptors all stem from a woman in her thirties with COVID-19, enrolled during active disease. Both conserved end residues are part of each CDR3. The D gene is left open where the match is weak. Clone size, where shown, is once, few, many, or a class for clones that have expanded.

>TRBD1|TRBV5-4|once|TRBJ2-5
CASSTAGTGIETQYF
TGTGCCAGCAGCACAGCCGGGACAGGGATCGAGACCCAGTACTTC
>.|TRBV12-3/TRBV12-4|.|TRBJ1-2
CASSPGDRGYTF
TGTGCCAGCAGTCCCGGGGATAGAGGCTACACCTTC
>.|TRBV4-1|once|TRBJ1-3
CASSQDGGRPGNTIYF
TGCGCCAGCAGCCAAGATGGAGGCAGGCCTGGAAACACCATATATTTT
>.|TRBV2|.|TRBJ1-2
CASSWEKEDGYTF
TGTGCCAGCAGTTGGGAGAAGGAGGATGGCTACACCTTC
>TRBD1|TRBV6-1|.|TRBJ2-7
CASSDWTGGMEQYF
TGTGCCAGCAGTGATTGGACAGGGGGGATGGAGCAGTACTTC
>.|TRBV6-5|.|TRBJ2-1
CASSPYRNEQFF
TGTGCCAGCAGCCCGTATCGGAATGAGCAGTTCTTC
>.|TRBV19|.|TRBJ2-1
CASSIWSSNEQFF
TGTGCCAGTAGTATTTGGAGTAGCAATGAGCAGTTCTTC
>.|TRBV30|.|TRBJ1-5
CAWSVYRGENQPQHF
TGTGCCTGGAGTGTATACCGGGGGGAAAATCAGCCCCAGCATTTT
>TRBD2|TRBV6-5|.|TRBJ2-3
CASGGLAGAADTQYF
TGTGCCAGCGGAGGACTAGCGGGAGCGGCAGATACGCAGTATTTT
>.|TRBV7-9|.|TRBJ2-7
CASIRSSYEQYF
TGTGCCAGCATTCGGAGCTCCTACGAGCAGTACTTC
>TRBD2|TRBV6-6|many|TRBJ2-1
CASGTSGSYNEQFF
TGTGCCAGCGGGACTAGCGGGTCTTACAATGAGCAGTTCTTC
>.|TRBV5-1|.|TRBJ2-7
CASSFPDRYEQYF
TGCGCCAGCAGCTTCCCTGACAGGTACGAGCAGTACTTC
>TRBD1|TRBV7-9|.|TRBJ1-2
CASSLDRDSGGYTF
TGTGCCAGCAGCTTAGACAGGGACAGCGGGGGCTACACCTTC
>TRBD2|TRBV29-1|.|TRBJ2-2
CSVTSGSRAGELFF
TGCAGCGTTACTAGCGGGAGCAGGGCCGGGGAGCTGTTTTTT
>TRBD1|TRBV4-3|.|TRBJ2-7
CASSNRGPSYEQYF
TGCGCCAGCAGCAACAGGGGCCCCTCCTACGAGCAGTACTTC
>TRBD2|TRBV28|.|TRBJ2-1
CASSRGGRNEQFF
TGTGCCAGCAGCCGGGGGGGCCGGAATGAGCAGTTCTTC
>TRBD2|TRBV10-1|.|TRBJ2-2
CASSDPGLAGGPGELFF
TGCGCCAGCAGTGACCCGGGACTAGCGGGAGGTCCCGGGGAGCTGTTTTTT